The present TCR beta chain was sequenced within a study of neoadjuvant anti-PD-1 for oral cavity cancer. Six replicates per PBMC sample, mostly from about 500 ng of genomic DNA. Libraries were prepared by immunoSEQ multiplex PCR; TCRdb keeps only in-frame clonotypes and omits some of them. In the table there are under 85,000 clones, 84% of which are singletons. CDR1 is LNHDA, CDR2 SQIVND, per germline (reference sequence). The length of the CDR3 is 13 residues. V lost 3 bases to trimming and J lost 4 bases, with 9 bases between them. These newly diagnosed stage II-IVA oral cavity squamous cell carcinoma patients had no prior systemic or radiation treatment. Patients had HPV-negative, locally advanced oral cavity squamous cell carcinoma.

The TCR comes from a person aged 40 to 85 with oral cavity squamous cell carcinoma. The sample here was PBMCs, taken before nivolumab (anti-PD-1) treatment. This chain uses TRBV19 with TRBJ1-2; D unresolved. CDR3 in DNA: TGTGCCAGTAGTATCATGGGCTCCTATGGCTACACCTTC. Amino acid sequence: CASSIMGSYGYTF.